The 28 T cell receptor beta chains in this list originate from one sample, sequenced in a study of blood T cell repertoires in COVID-19. Clones were read by immunoSEQ multiplex PCR, and TCRdb kept only the in-frame ones, dropping some. The table has tens of thousands of clones, 85% to 90% seen once. What was sequenced was peripheral blood. These receptors originate from an older man with acute or convalescent COVID-19.

This clone was seen only once. This chain joins TRBV11-2 and TRBJ2-5; tentative D call: TRBD1 (6 bases). Looked up from germline, CDR1 is SGHAT and CDR2 is FQNNGV. This CDR3 is 14 amino acids long. V was cut by 4 bases and J by 6 bases, with 15 bases left in between. CDR3 coding DNA: TGTGCCAGCAGCTCCCCGGACAGTTCCAAGACCCAGTACTTC. It translates to CASSSPDSSKTQYF.

The chain is built from TRBV10-2 and TRBJ1-1; weak D call: TRBD1 (5 bases). The V gene lost 3 bases and the J gene lost 1 base, with 12 bases spanning the gap. CDR1 and CDR2 from the germline V gene are WSHSY and SAAADI. This CDR3 comprises 15 residues. In DNA form, the CDR3 reads TGCGCCAGCAGTGAACCTTACAGGACGAACACTGAAGCTTTCTTT. This sequence encodes CASSEPYRTNTEAFF.

V and J are TRBV18 and TRBJ2-3; 10 bases match TRBD2. This CDR3 region has 15 residues. Germline-derived CDR1 and CDR2 are KGHSH and LQKENI. J was trimmed by 5 bases and V by 3 bases; bases with no gene match: 5. DNA for the CDR3: TGTGCCAGCTCACCGCGTCCTAGCGGGGGAGATACGCAGTATTTT. Translated: CASSPRPSGGDTQYF.

This chain links TRBV11-2 with TRBJ2-2; 7 bases are a match to TRBD2. Germline-derived CDR1 and CDR2 are SGHAT and FQNNGV. V shed 1 base and J 3 bases; nucleotides not matched to a gene: 5. This CDR3 has 16 residues. The CDR3: CASSLVVSGYTGELFF. The CDR3 nucleotides are TGTGCCAGCAGCTTAGTGGTTAGCGGGTACACCGGGGAGCTGTTTTTT.

This chain joins TRBV6-5 and TRBJ1-1; tentatively, D is TRBD1 (5 bases). Looked up from germline, CDR1 is MNHEY and CDR2 is SVGAGI. V lost 2 bases and J lost 6, with 16 bases in between. There are 15 residues in the CDR3. This chain's CDR3 is CASSYPGGGVPEAFF. The CDR3 nucleotides read TGTGCCAGCAGTTACCCCGGTGGGGGGGTCCCTGAAGCTTTCTTT.

V usage is TRBV5-8 and J usage is TRBJ2-5; TRBD2 aligns across 14 bases. Germline CDR1 SGHTS, CDR2 YDEGEE. This CDR3 contains 18 residues. V was pared by 0 bases and J by 4 bases, with 8 bases of the junction left unmatched. CDR3 in amino acids: CASSLDRGLAGVSETQYF. CDR3 nucleotides: TGTGCCAGCAGCTTGGACCGGGGACTAGCGGGAGTTTCAGAGACCCAGTACTTC. Variable domain in full (rest from reference TRBV5-8 and TRBJ2-5): EAGVTQSPTHLIKTRGQQATLRCSPISGHTSVYWYQQALGLGLQFLLWYDEGEERNRGNFPPRFSGRQFPNYSSELNVNALELEDSALYLCASSLDRGLAGVSETQYFGPGTRLLVL.

This clone appeared a single time. The V call is TRBV7-2, the J call TRBJ2-7; 11 bases fit TRBD1. V lost 6 bases, J lost 7 bases, and 8 bases stayed unmatched. CDR1 and CDR2 from the germline V gene are SGHTA and FQGNSA. This CDR3 is 14 amino acids long. Written as DNA, the CDR3 is TGTGCCAGCAGGAAATCCGGGACAGGGGGGGAGCAGTACGTC. Its translation is CASRKSGTGGEQYV.

The CDR3 nucleotides read TGTGCCAGCAGCGGAGACGGGGGTGGGAGCACTGAAGCTTTCTTT. Its protein product is CASSGDGGGSTEAFF. The rearrangement joins TRBV7-9 to TRBJ1-1; TRBD1 is a possible D gene (5 bases). Germline CDR1 SEHNR, CDR2 FQNEAQ (reference sequence). The CDR3 has 15 residues. The germline V and J ends were trimmed by 5 bases and 4 bases, with 17 bases remaining between them.

The V gene is TRBV7-2, the J gene TRBJ2-2, with D perhaps TRBD2 (6 bases). Germline assignment: CDR1 SGHTA and CDR2 FQGNSA. The CDR3 has 17 amino acids. Trimming took off 0 bases at V and 0 bases at J, with 11 bases between the two ends. CDR3 residues: CASSLARGNANTGELFF. In DNA form, the CDR3 reads TGTGCCAGCAGCTTAGCGCGGGGTAATGCGAACACCGGGGAGCTGTTTTTT.

V gene TRBV19 combines with J gene TRBJ1-6; D is uncertain. The CDR3 contains 15 residues. V was cut by 3 bases and J by 7 bases, with 13 bases left in between. Germline-derived CDR1 and CDR2 are LNHDA and SQIVND (reference sequence). CDR3 nucleotides: TGTGCCAGTAGTATGTGGTCAGAGGTAAATTCACCCCTCCACTTT. It codes for CASSMWSEVNSPLHF.

The V and J genes are TRBV10-3 and TRBJ2-3; 9 nucleotides match TRBD2. J gave up 1 base and V 4 bases, and 6 bases lay outside the gene matches. The CDR3 totals 16 residues. Per the germline V gene, CDR1 is ENHRY and CDR2 is SYGVKD. The CDR3 is CAISAGRGGGTDTQYF. CDR3 bases: TGTGCCATCAGTGCGGGGCGGGGGGGCGGCACAGATACGCAGTATTTT.

The J gene is TRBJ2-3, the V gene TRBV30; 7 nucleotides agree with TRBD2. Trimming took 3 bases from V and 3 from J; bases not matched to a gene: 6. Per germline, CDR1 GTSNPN and CDR2 SVGIG (reference sequence). The CDR3 has 14 residues. As DNA, the CDR3 is TGTGCCTGGAGGCACGGCGGGGGTACAGATACGCAGTATTTT. This encodes CAWRHGGGTDTQYF.

This clone turned up a few times. The chain combines TRBV11-3 with TRBJ2-1; tentatively, D is TRBD2 (6 bases). In germline, CDR1 is SGHNT, CDR2 YENEEA. This CDR3 has 16 amino acids. V was trimmed by 5 bases and J by 6 bases, leaving 20 bases between them. DNA of the CDR3: TGTGCCAGCAGCCCCGCGGCCGGGACTTTTGGCAATGAGCAGTTCTTC. As protein: CASSPAAGTFGNEQFF.

This chain uses TRBV7-6 with TRBJ2-2; TRBD2 matches 12 bases. Germline V gene lookup returns CDR1 SGHVS and CDR2 FNYEAQ. The ends lost 5 bases at V and 2 bases at J; junction bases unmatched: 3. The CDR3 spans 16 residues. CDR3: CASSPGLAGNTGELFF. The CDR3 coding sequence is TGTGCCAGCAGCCCTGGACTAGCGGGAAACACCGGGGAGCTGTTTTTT.

The chain has TRBV6-6 and TRBJ1-5, with TRBD1 matching 10 bases. Germline CDR1 and CDR2: MNHNY and SVGAGI (reference sequence). The V segment lost 0 bases and the J segment 5 bases; nucleotides outside the gene matches: 4. The length of the CDR3 is 16 residues. This chain's CDR3 is CASSYSGQGSYQPQHF. CDR3 DNA: TGTGCCAGCAGTTACTCGGGACAGGGGTCTTATCAGCCCCAGCATTTT.

The chain combines TRBV7-2 with TRBJ2-1; 12 bases match TRBD2. J lost 7 bases, V lost 5 bases, and 3 bases had no gene match. CDR1 is SGHTA and CDR2 is FQGNSA in the germline V gene. The CDR3 totals 14 residues. The CDR3 bases are TGTGCCAGCAGCACAGGACTAGCGGGAAATGAGCAGTTCTTC. It encodes CASSTGLAGNEQFF.

The genes are TRBV3-1 (or the pseudogene TRBV3-2) and TRBJ2-3; TRBD1 matches 7 bases. This CDR3 has 16 residues. V lost 4 bases, J lost 2 bases, and 9 bases stayed unmatched. The germline V gene has CDR1 LGHDT and CDR2 YNNKEL (reference sequence). CDR3 region: CASSRWTGSPTDTQYF. CDR3 bases: TGTGCCAGCAGCCGCTGGACAGGCTCCCCCACAGATACGCAGTATTTT.

This clone has a handful of counts. The chain employs TRBV5-1 and TRBJ1-6, with 9 bases identical to TRBD1. The ends lost 4 bases at V and 7 bases at J; junction bases unmatched: 9. This CDR3 is built from 16 residues. Germline assignment: CDR1 SGHRS and CDR2 YFSETQ. The CDR3 DNA is TGCGCCAGCAGCCCTTCGACAGGGGGAAGAAATTCACCCCTCCACTTT. This encodes CASSPSTGGRNSPLHF.

In its sample, this clone was seen once. This chain connects TRBV6-5 to TRBJ2-7, with a weak D call TRBD2 (5 bases). The CDR3 spans 15 residues. Trimming left V 2 bases short and J 7 bases short, with 18 bases between. Germline V gene lookup returns CDR1 MNHEY and CDR2 SVGAGI. This CDR3 is CASSYEGRASGEQYF. The CDR3 region has the DNA TGTGCCAGCAGTTACGAAGGACGGGCCTCGGGGGAGCAGTACTTC.

The rearrangement links TRBV12-3 or TRBV12-4 to TRBJ2-2; D possibly corresponds to TRBD2 (5 bases). The CDR3 has 13 residues. V lost 10 bases, J lost 1 base, and 10 bases lay in between. The DNA for the CDR3 is TGTGCCATCGGGGTCGGGAACACCGGGGAGCTGTTTTTT. It codes for CAIGVGNTGELFF.

This chain uses TRBV7-2 with TRBJ1-5, with 7 bases aligning to TRBD1. The J segment lost 7 bases and the V segment lost 5 bases, leaving 11 bases of the junction unmatched. The CDR3 consists of 15 residues. The germline V gene has CDR1 SGHTA and CDR2 FQGNSA. The CDR3 region has the DNA TGTGCCAGCAGCAGCGCGGTAGGGGGCCACCAGCCCCAGCATTTT. It codes for CASSSAVGGHQPQHF.

The CDR3 region is CASSLFTQASTDTQYF. The CDR3 DNA reads TGTGCCAGCAGCTTGTTTACACAGGCGAGCACAGATACGCAGTATTTT. The V call is TRBV5-4, the J call TRBJ2-3; D is possibly TRBD1 (5 bases). The CDR3 runs 16 residues. Trimming removed 1 base at V and 0 bases at J, with 12 bases between. Germline values: CDR1 SGHNT, CDR2 YYREEE (reference sequence).

The chain recombines TRBV11-2 with TRBJ2-4, with 7 bases identical to TRBD2. The V gene's germline CDR1 is SGHAT and CDR2 FQNNGV. V trimming: 5 bases; J trimming: 9 bases; junction bases outside the gene matches: 7. CDR3 length: 13 amino acids. As DNA, the CDR3 is TGTGCCAGCAGCCCAGGGCCGGGAGGCATTCAGTACTTC. Translated: CASSPGPGGIQYF.

This sequence joins TRBV14 and TRBJ2-1, with a weak D call TRBD2 (6 bases). CDR1 is SGHDN and CDR2 is FVKESK in the germline V gene. V lost 2 bases and J 4 bases, leaving 15 bases between the germline ends. The CDR3 length is 16 residues. Here the CDR3 reads CASSQLFGLQYNEQFF. In DNA form, the CDR3 reads TGTGCCAGCAGCCAATTATTCGGACTACAATACAATGAGCAGTTCTTC.

The sample holds one count of this clone. This rearrangement joins TRBV19 to TRBJ1-4; no clear D. The CDR3 is 15 amino acids. CDR1 is LNHDA and CDR2 is SQIVND in the germline V gene (reference sequence). Deletions cut 6 bases from V and 0 bases from J, with 11 bases between. In nucleotides, the CDR3 is TGTGCCAGTAGCCCAAACAGTGCAACTAATGAAAAACTGTTTTTT. It encodes CASSPNSATNEKLFF.

The J gene is TRBJ1-2, the V gene TRBV5-5, with D tentatively TRBD1 (5 bases). Germline assignment: CDR1 SGHKS and CDR2 YYEKEE (reference sequence). Deletions cut 0 bases from V and 4 bases from J, with 10 bases between. CDR3 length: 14 residues. CDR3 nucleotides: TGTGCCAGCAGCTTGGGGTGGGGGGTCTATGGCTACACCTTC. Encoded protein: CASSLGWGVYGYTF.

The CDR3 here is CASSPGGQGDIGELFF. The CDR3, as DNA: TGTGCCAGCAGCCCCGGAGGGCAAGGGGATATAGGGGAGCTGTTTTTT. The chain has TRBV5-4 and TRBJ2-2; D may be TRBD2 (6 bases). The CDR3 has 16 residues. With 4 bases removed from V and 8 bases from J, the gap between germline ends came to 21 bases. The germline gives CDR1 SGHNT, CDR2 YYREEE (reference sequence). The whole variable domain, filled in from reference TRBV5-4 and TRBJ2-2, reads ETGVTQSPTHLIKTRGQQVTLRCSSQSGHNTVSWYQQALGQGPQFIFQYYREEENGRGNFPPRFSGLQFPNYSSELNVNALELDDSALYLCASSPGGQGDIGELFFGEGSRLTVL.

On this clone: Other DNA variants within this sample encode the same CDR3. The chain links TRBV18 to TRBJ1-1; 9 bases fit TRBD1. The CDR3 consists of 14 residues. CDR1 and CDR2 (germline): KGHSH, LQKENI. Losses at the gene ends were 3 bases for V and 5 bases for J; bases not matched to a gene: 4. CDR3 bases: TGTGCCAGCTCACCCTTGGACAGGGGAACTGAAGCTTTCTTT. It is translated as CASSPLDRGTEAFF.